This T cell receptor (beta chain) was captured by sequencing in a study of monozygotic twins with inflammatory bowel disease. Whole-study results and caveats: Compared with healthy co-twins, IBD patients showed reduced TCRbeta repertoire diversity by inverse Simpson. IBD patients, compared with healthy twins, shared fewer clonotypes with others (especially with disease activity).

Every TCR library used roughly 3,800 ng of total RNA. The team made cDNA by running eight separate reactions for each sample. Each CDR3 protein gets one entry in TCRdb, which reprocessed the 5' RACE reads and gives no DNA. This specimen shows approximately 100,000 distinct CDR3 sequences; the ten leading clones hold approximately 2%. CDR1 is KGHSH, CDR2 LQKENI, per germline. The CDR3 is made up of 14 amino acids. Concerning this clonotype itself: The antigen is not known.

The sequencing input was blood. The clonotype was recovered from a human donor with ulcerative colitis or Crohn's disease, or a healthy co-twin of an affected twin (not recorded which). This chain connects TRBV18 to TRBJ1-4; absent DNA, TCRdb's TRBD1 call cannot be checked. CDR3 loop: CASESGQGKEKLFF.